What follows is one TCR beta chain and its context. Its antigen is unknown. The data derive from a study of cytomegalovirus exposure and HLA in healthy donors. The PCR contained 60 Vbeta and 13 Jbeta primers. The assay was immunoSEQ multiplex PCR, and TCRdb's table has in-frame clones only and misses some. The table for this sample gives 100,000 to 150,000 clones. Germline values: CDR1 GTSNPN, CDR2 SVGIG (reference sequence). V shed 0 bases, J shed 10 bases, and the junction held 3 bases outside the gene matches. The CDR3 consists of 12 residues. Study observations and caveats: CMV serostatus was the only recorded immune exposure for donors. About 87% or about 30% of the time was how often most TCR beta V segments were productive, according to an earlier analysis. Cytomegalovirus association was listed for approximately 150 TCR beta chains. Three chains tied to CMV proved CMV antigen-specific in vitro.

The sample consisted of PBMCs. The genes are TRBV30 and TRBJ1-3, with 7 bases lining up with TRBD1. This sequence was found in a man aged 25 to 45 in good health and CMV-seronegative. The CDR3 DNA sequence: TGTGCCTGGAGTGTATCAGGGGGAACCATATATTTT. Its protein is CAWSVSGGTIYF.